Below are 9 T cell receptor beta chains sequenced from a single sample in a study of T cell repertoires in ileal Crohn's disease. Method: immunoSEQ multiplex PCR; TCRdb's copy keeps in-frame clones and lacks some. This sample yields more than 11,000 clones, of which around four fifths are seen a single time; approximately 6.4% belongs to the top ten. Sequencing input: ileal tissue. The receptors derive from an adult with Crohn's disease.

This CDR3 reads CASRPGQSRLDTEAFF. The CDR3 nucleotides read TGTGCCAGCAGGCCGGGACAGAGTAGGTTGGACACTGAAGCTTTCTTT. The rearrangement joins TRBV5-5 to TRBJ1-1, with 7 bases fitting TRBD1. The V and J ends lost 5 bases and 3 bases, in that order; junction bases with no gene match: 13. Germline V lookup: CDR1 SGHKS, CDR2 YYEKEE (reference sequence). The CDR3 totals 16 residues.

CDR3 sequence (DNA): TGTGCCTGGAGTGAGGGGGCAAAACAGGAGACCCAGTACTTC. It codes for CAWSEGAKQETQYF. The chain employs TRBV30 and TRBJ2-5, with 7 bases lining up with TRBD1. Looked up from germline, CDR1 is GTSNPN and CDR2 is SVGIG (reference sequence). The ends lost 1 base at V and 5 bases at J; junction bases unmatched: 7. This CDR3 comprises 14 residues.

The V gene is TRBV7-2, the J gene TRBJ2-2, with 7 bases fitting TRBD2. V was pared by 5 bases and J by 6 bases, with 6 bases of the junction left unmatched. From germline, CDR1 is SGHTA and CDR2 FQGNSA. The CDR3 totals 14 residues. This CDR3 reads CASSPRAGAGELFF. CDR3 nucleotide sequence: TGTGCCAGCAGCCCCAGGGCGGGGGCCGGGGAGCTGTTTTTT.

CDR3 sequence: CASSPRLGETHPQHF. The DNA for the CDR3 is TGTGCCAGCAGCCCCCGACTAGGGGAGACCCATCCCCAGCATTTT. J is TRBJ1-5 and V is TRBV7-8, with a weak D call TRBD1 (5 bases). Looked up from germline, CDR1 is SGHVS and CDR2 is FQNEAQ. Trimming left V 5 bases short and J 10 bases short, with 21 bases between. The CDR3 contains 15 residues.

CDR3 amino acids: CALWGGEKETQYF. In DNA form, the CDR3 reads TGTGCCCTCTGGGGCGGGGAGAAAGAGACCCAGTACTTC. The rearrangement links TRBV6-5 to TRBJ2-5; D is perhaps TRBD2 (6 bases). Per germline, CDR1 MNHEY and CDR2 SVGAGI. V lost 11 bases, J lost 3 bases, and 16 bases lay in between. CDR3 length equals 13 residues.

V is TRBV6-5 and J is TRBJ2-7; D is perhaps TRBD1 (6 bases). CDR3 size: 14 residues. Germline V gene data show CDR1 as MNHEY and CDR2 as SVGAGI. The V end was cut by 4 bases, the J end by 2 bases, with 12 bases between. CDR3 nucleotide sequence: TGTGCCAGCAGTTCCCCAGGGGATACCTACGAGCAGTACTTC. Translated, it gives CASSSPGDTYEQYF.

The CDR3 loop is CASHWGDGNQPQHF. In DNA, the CDR3 is TGTGCCAGTCATTGGGGAGACGGAAATCAGCCCCAGCATTTT. The chain couples TRBV6-1 to TRBJ1-5, with D uncertain. Trimming removed 9 bases from V and 4 bases from J, with 16 bases in between. Germline lookup yields CDR1 MNHNS and CDR2 SASEGT. The CDR3 contains 14 residues.

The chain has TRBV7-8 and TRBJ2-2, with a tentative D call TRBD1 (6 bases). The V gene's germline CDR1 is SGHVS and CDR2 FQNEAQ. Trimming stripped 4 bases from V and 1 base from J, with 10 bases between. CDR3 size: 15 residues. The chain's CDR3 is CASSSPGQNTGELFF. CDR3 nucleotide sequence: TGTGCCAGCAGCTCTCCGGGACAGAACACCGGGGAGCTGTTTTTT.

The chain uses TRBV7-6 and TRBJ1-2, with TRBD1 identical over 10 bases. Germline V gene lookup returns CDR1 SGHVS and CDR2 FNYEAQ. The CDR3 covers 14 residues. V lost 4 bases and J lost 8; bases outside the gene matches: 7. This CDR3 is CASSSRQGAAGYTF. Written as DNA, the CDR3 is TGTGCCAGCAGCTCGAGACAGGGGGCAGCCGGCTACACCTTC.